This TCR beta chain was observed in a study of T cell changes during pregnancy in multiple sclerosis. Clones were sequenced by immunoSEQ multiplex PCR, and TCRdb holds only the in-frame ones, with some missing. The repertoire includes 46,000 or so clones, 85% to 95% of them detected once, and roughly 3.7% sits in the top ten. The CDR3 has 14 residues. V lost 5 bases and J lost 3; bases outside the gene matches: 6. Germline V lookup: CDR1 SGHVS, CDR2 FNYEAQ. The TCR comes from a female donor with multiple sclerosis, enrolled in a pregnancy study. The sample in question was CD8+ T cells from peripheral blood mononuclear cells, obtained after pregnancy. V gene TRBV7-6 combines with J gene TRBJ2-7, with 8 bases identical to TRBD1. Here the CDR3 reads CASSPVGQGYEQYF. Here the CDR3 DNA reads TGTGCCAGCAGCCCCGTTGGACAGGGCTACGAGCAGTACTTC. The full variable domain, with the rest looked up from reference TRBV7-6 and TRBJ2-7, is GAGVSQSPRYKVTKRGQDVALRCDPISGHVSLYWYRQALGQGPEFLTYFNYEAQQDKSGLPNDRFSAERPEGSISTLTIQRTEQRDSAMYRCASSPVGQGYEQYFGPGTRLTVT.